The TCR beta chain described here comes from a study of blood T cell repertoires in COVID-19. Participants had their cohort set by participant-reported clinical history. Measured with immunoSEQ multiplex PCR; TCRdb has only the in-frame clones, and not every one. The repertoire holds 130,000 or so clones, with 84% as singletons. Sequenced input: PBMCs or T cells enriched from blood (not recorded which). This receptor was obtained from a woman in her twenties or thirties who had recovered from COVID-19.

DNA of the CDR3: TGTGCCAGCAGCCAAGATCAGGGTTACAATGAGCAGTTCTTC. This codes for CASSQDQGYNEQFF. The chain is built from TRBV3-1 (or the pseudogene TRBV3-2) and TRBJ2-1; D is perhaps TRBD1 (5 bases). The germline gives CDR1 LGHDT, CDR2 YNNKEL (reference sequence). V was pared by 0 bases and J by 4 bases, with 7 bases between. This CDR3 is 14 amino acids long.